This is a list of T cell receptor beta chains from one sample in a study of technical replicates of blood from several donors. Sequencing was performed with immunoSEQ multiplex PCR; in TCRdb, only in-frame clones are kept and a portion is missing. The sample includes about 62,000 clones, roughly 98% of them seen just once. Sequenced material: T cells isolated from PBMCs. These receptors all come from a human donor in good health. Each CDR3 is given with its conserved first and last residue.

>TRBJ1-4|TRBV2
CASSVVGQDNEKLFF
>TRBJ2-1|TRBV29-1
CSVGISGRATEQFF
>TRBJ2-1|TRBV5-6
CASRVSPAGLLNEQFF
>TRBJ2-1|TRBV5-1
CASRTASGGPYSYEQFF
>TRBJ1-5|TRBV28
CASTEGDQPQHF
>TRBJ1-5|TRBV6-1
CASSEAPGRSNQPQHF
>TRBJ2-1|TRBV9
CASSARIDNEQFF
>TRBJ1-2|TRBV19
CASSPKGSGYTF
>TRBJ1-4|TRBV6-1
CASSPDRGGEKLFF
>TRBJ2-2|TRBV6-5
CACRGDRGPGELFF
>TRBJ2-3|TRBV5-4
CASSRKREHTDTQYF
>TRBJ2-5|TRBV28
CASSFPTLHSGGQETQYF
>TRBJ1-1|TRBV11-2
CASSFMTSTEAFF
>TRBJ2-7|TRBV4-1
CASSQIRLAVSSYEQYF
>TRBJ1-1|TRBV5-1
CASSVTGGGPEAFF
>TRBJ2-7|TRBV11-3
CASSLESSQGYEQYF
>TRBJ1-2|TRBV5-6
CASRPETRGGGYGYTF
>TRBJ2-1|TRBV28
CASSPLGGPYNEQFF
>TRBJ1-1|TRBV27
CASSPPGTVNTEAFF
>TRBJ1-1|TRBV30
CAWKAGLSPTKEAFF
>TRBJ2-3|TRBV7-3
CASSLQGQNTDTQYF
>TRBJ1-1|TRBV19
CASTLTGYTEAFF
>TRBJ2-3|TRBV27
CASSLHLAEEGGDTQYF
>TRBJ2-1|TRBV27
CASSPGVIPYNEQFF
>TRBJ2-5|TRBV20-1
CSAPGGETQYF
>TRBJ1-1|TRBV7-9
CASRAASGTEKNTEAFF
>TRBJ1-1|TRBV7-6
CASSRMIWESEAFF
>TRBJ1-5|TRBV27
CASTSLPGGNQPQHF
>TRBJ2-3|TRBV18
CASSPTSGRGDTQYF
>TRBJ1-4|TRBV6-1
CASSEVILGPDKKLFF
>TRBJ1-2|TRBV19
CASSTQSRGPYGYTF
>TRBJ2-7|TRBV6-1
CASREEAHSSYEQYF
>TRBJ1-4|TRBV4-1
CASSQDPNGHNEKLFF
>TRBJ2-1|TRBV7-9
CASSAIARAWGVIEQFF
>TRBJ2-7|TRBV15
CATSRETGPPYEQYF
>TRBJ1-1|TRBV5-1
CASSLAPGNTEAFF
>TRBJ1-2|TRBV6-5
CASSYRGYGYTF
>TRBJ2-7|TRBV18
CASSPDRAYEQYF
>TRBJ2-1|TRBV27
CASSTTTAGEVDEQFF
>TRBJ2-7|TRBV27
CASSSAATGQGYYEQYF
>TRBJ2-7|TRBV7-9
CASSSPQGRGSYEQYF
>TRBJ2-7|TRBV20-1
CSERARGEQYF
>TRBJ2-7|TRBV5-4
CASSLARSGGPYEQYF
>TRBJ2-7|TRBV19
CASSIEGTYEQYF
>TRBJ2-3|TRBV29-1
CSAQIAGTDTQYF